Following are 20 T cell receptor beta chains from one sample sequenced in a study of blood T cell repertoires in COVID-19. The table came from immunoSEQ multiplex PCR; TCRdb's copy has only in-frame clones and leaves some out. The sample contains some 240,000 clones, roughly four fifths of which appear only once. Sequencing was performed on peripheral blood. The receptor source for this set is a woman aged 70-85 years with COVID-19, enrolled during active disease.

With respect to this clone: The same CDR3 arises from other DNA sequences in this sample as well. V is TRBV11-2 and J is TRBJ2-1; no reliable D call. V lost 1 base, J lost 3 bases, and 10 bases lay in between. The CDR3 covers 15 residues. Germline assignment: CDR1 SGHAT and CDR2 FQNNGV. The CDR3 loop is CASSLGPFSYNEQFF. DNA of the CDR3: TGTGCCAGCAGCTTAGGCCCCTTTAGCTACAATGAGCAGTTCTTC.

This rearrangement joins TRBV7-2 to TRBJ1-4; 7 nucleotides align to TRBD1. V was clipped by 2 bases and J by 8 bases; unmatched bases: 8. Germline V CDR1 and CDR2: SGHTA, FQGNSA. This CDR3 contains 15 residues. CDR3 DNA: TGTGCCAGCAGCTTACACAGGGGCCCAGGCGAAAAACTGTTTTTT. Encoded protein: CASSLHRGPGEKLFF. The variable domain in full, completed from reference TRBV7-2 and TRBJ1-4, reads GAGVSQSPSNKVTEKGKDVELRCDPISGHTALYWYRQSLGQGLEFLIYFQGNSAPDKSGLPSDRFSAERTGGSVSTLTIQRTQQEDSAVYLCASSLHRGPGEKLFFGSGTQLSVL.

The chain uses TRBV28 and TRBJ1-1; D may be TRBD1 (5 bases). V lost 6 bases to trimming and J lost 1 base, with 24 bases between them. This CDR3 is built from 18 residues. CDR1 MDHEN and CDR2 SYDVKM come from the germline V gene. CDR3 residues: CASSPPLPPTGRNTEAFF. CDR3 in DNA: TGTGCCAGCAGCCCCCCGTTGCCCCCAACAGGCCGGAACACTGAAGCTTTCTTT. Filled out from reference TRBV28 and TRBJ1-1, the complete variable domain reads DVKVTQSSRYLVKRTGEKVFLECVQDMDHENMFWYRQDPGLGLRLIYFSYDVKMKEKGDIPEGYSVSREKKERFSLILESASTNQTSMYLCASSPPLPPTGRNTEAFFGQGTRLTVV.

The chain carries TRBV24-1 and TRBJ2-2; D gene uncertain. This CDR3 region has 16 residues. Trimming removed 0 bases at V and 2 bases at J, with 9 bases between. Looked up from germline, CDR1 is KGHDR and CDR2 is SFDVKD. CDR3 in amino acids: CATSDLRRGNTGELFF. CDR3 nucleotides: TGTGCCACCAGTGATTTGCGCAGAGGAAACACCGGGGAGCTGTTTTTT.

The chain carries TRBV11-2 and TRBJ2-1, with D perhaps matching TRBD2 (7 bases). The CDR3 extends over 15 amino acids. V was clipped by 3 bases and J by 5 bases, with 14 bases between them. The V gene's germline CDR1 is SGHAT and CDR2 FQNNGV. CDR3 residues: CASSFRGSGNNEQFF. The CDR3, as DNA: TGTGCCAGCAGCTTTAGGGGGAGCGGGAACAATGAGCAGTTCTTC.

The J gene is TRBJ2-7, the V gene TRBV19, with 13 positions matching TRBD2. The CDR3 runs to 14 residues. Germline V gene sequence: CDR1 LNHDA, CDR2 SQIVND (reference sequence). The V and J ends lost 6 bases and 6 bases, in that order; junction bases with no gene match: 5. The CDR3, as DNA: TGTGCCAGTAGCGGACTAGCGGGAGTGACCGAGCAGTACTTC. Its translation: CASSGLAGVTEQYF. Together with reference TRBV19 and TRBJ2-7, the CDR3 gives the full variable domain: DGGITQSPKYLFRKEGQNVTLSCEQNLNHDAMYWYRQDPGQGLRLIYYSQIVNDFQKGDIAEGYSVSREKKESFPLTVTSAQKNPTAFYLCASSGLAGVTEQYFGPGTRLTVT.

This rearrangement joins TRBV5-6 to TRBJ2-5; D may be TRBD1 (6 bases). Trimming shortened V by 4 bases and J by 5 bases, and 15 bases separated the two germline ends. The CDR3 has 14 residues. Germline-derived CDR1 and CDR2 are SGHDT and YYEEEE. The CDR3 nucleotides are TGTGCCAGCAGCAAGGACAGCCGTGGGGAGACCCAGTACTTC. Protein: CASSKDSRGETQYF.

CDR3 DNA: TGTGCCTGGAACGACAGGAGCAATCAGCCCCAGCATTTT. This encodes CAWNDRSNQPQHF. This chain links TRBV30 with TRBJ1-5, with a possible D match to TRBD1 (6 bases). The CDR3 spans 13 residues. The germline V gene has CDR1 GTSNPN and CDR2 SVGIG (reference sequence). Trimming took 4 bases from V and 1 from J, leaving 8 bases between them. The variable domain in full, completed from reference TRBV30 and TRBJ1-5, reads SQTIHQWPATLVQPVGSPLSLECTVEGTSNPNLYWYRQAAGRGLQLLFYSVGIGQISSEVPQNLSASRPQDRQFILSSKKLLLSDSGFYLCAWNDRSNQPQHFGDGTRLSIL.

The chain uses TRBV4-3 and TRBJ2-5, with 8 bases lining up with TRBD2. Germline CDR1 is LGHNA and CDR2 is YSLEER. The J segment lost 4 bases and the V segment lost 0 bases, leaving 7 bases of the junction unmatched. This CDR3 comprises 16 residues. The CDR3 reads CASSQDLGTRGETQYF. CDR3 bases: TGCGCCAGCAGCCAAGATCTCGGGACTAGAGGAGAGACCCAGTACTTC.

The rearrangement uses TRBV7-2 and TRBJ1-3, with D possibly being TRBD1 (6 bases). Germline loops: CDR1 SGHTA, CDR2 FQGNSA. Trimming stripped 5 bases from V and 3 bases from J, with 17 bases between. CDR3 size: 16 residues. The DNA of the CDR3 is TGTGCCAGCAGCACCGAGAGGGGGTTAGGTGGAAACACCATATATTTT. As protein: CASSTERGLGGNTIYF.

The chain links TRBV6-5 to TRBJ2-2, with TRBD1 matching 7 bases. This CDR3 is 12 amino acids long. Germline CDR1 MNHEY, CDR2 SVGAGI. The J segment lost 6 bases and the V segment lost 6 bases, leaving 1 base of the junction unmatched. The CDR3 DNA reads as TGTGCCAGCAGGACAGGGTCCGGGGAGCTGTTTTTT. Protein: CASRTGSGELFF.

The genes are TRBV7-2 and TRBJ2-3, with 7 bases fitting TRBD1. CDR1 is SGHTA and CDR2 is FQGNSA in the germline V gene. Trimming took 1 base from V and 6 from J; bases not matched to a gene: 10. This CDR3 has 16 amino acids. CDR3: CASSLVPGGSRDTQYF. The DNA of the CDR3 is TGTGCCAGCAGCTTAGTGCCAGGGGGAAGTAGGGATACGCAGTATTTT.

The V and J genes are TRBV7-9 and TRBJ2-3; D perhaps matches TRBD2 (5 bases). The V gene lost 7 bases and the J gene lost 0 bases, with 14 bases spanning the gap. In germline, CDR1 is SEHNR, CDR2 FQNEAQ (reference sequence). CDR3 size: 15 residues. CDR3: CASTPGSSSTDTQYF. In DNA form, the CDR3 reads TGTGCCAGCACCCCGGGGTCCTCTAGCACAGATACGCAGTATTTT.

The chain is built from TRBV20-1 and TRBJ1-4, with D hard to call. The ends were cut back, 7 bases at V and 0 bases at J, with 3 bases in the middle. Germline CDR1 and CDR2: DFQATT and SNEGSKA (reference sequence). The CDR3 is 11 amino acids. CDR3 protein: CSGATNEKLFF. Here the CDR3 DNA reads TGCAGTGGAGCAACTAATGAAAAACTGTTTTTT.

This clone was detected ten times or more. The V gene is TRBV30, the J gene TRBJ1-5; the D gene is possibly TRBD1 (6 bases). Trimming cost V 1 base and J 5 bases, with 9 bases left between them. The CDR3 spans 13 residues. Per the germline V gene, CDR1 is GTSNPN and CDR2 is SVGIG (reference sequence). The CDR3 loop is CAWSDRDDQPQHF. DNA of the CDR3: TGTGCCTGGAGTGACAGGGATGATCAGCCCCAGCATTTT.

The rearrangement joins TRBV9 to TRBJ1-2; TRBD1 matches 8 bases. This CDR3 spans 15 amino acids. V was pared by 4 bases and J by 4 bases, with 9 bases of the junction left unmatched. The germline gives CDR1 SGDLS, CDR2 YYNGEE. CDR3 residues: CASSSQTGARYGYTF. The CDR3 DNA reads as TGTGCCAGCAGCTCTCAGACAGGGGCGCGCTATGGCTACACCTTC. The whole variable domain, filled in from reference TRBV9 and TRBJ1-2, reads DSGVTQTPKHLITATGQRVTLRCSPRSGDLSVYWYQQSLDQGLQFLIQYYNGEERAKGNILERFSAQQFPDLHSELNLSSLELGDSALYFCASSSQTGARYGYTFGSGTRLTVV.

The rearrangement joins TRBV7-2 to TRBJ2-2; 7 positions match TRBD2. The CDR3 totals 15 residues. Germline loops: CDR1 SGHTA, CDR2 FQGNSA. The J segment lost 2 bases and the V segment lost 5 bases, leaving 5 bases of the junction unmatched. As DNA, the CDR3 is TGTGCCAGCAGCCAAGGACTAGAAAACACCGGGGAGCTGTTTTTT. Encoded protein: CASSQGLENTGELFF.

The chain carries TRBV27 and TRBJ1-5; possibly TRBD1 for D (5 bases). Looked up from germline, CDR1 is MNHEY and CDR2 is SMNVEV (reference sequence). V lost 3 bases, J lost 5 bases, and 17 bases lay in between. The CDR3 totals 16 residues. CDR3 in amino acids: CASSFTSRGRDQPQHF. The CDR3 region has the DNA TGTGCCAGCAGTTTTACCTCAAGGGGTAGGGATCAGCCCCAGCATTTT.

The chain links TRBV27 to TRBJ1-5, with D maybe TRBD1 (5 bases). Deletions cut 6 bases from V and 7 bases from J, with 10 bases between. From germline, CDR1 is MNHEY and CDR2 SMNVEV (reference sequence). The CDR3 extends over 12 amino acids. The CDR3 DNA follows: TGTGCCAGCAGGGGGGGAAACCAGCCCCAGCATTTT. Translation gives CASRGGNQPQHF.

This sequence joins TRBV4-1 and TRBJ2-1; D perhaps matches TRBD2 (5 bases). V was clipped by 3 bases and J by 5 bases, with 20 bases between them. Germline CDR1 reads MGHRA; CDR2 reads YSYEKL. This CDR3 has 17 amino acids. CDR3 residues: CASSHEPSSIPDNEQFF. The CDR3 region has the DNA TGCGCCAGCAGCCACGAGCCTTCTAGCATTCCCGACAATGAGCAGTTCTTC.